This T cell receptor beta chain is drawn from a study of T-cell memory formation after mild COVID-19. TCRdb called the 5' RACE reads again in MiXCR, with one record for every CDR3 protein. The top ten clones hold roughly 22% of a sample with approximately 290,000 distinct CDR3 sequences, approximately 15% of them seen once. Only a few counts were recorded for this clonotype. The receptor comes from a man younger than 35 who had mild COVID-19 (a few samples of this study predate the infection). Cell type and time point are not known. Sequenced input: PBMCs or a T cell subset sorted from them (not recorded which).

CDR3 amino acids: CASSYRGGTDTQYF. In DNA, the CDR3 is TGTGCCAGCAGTTACCGGGGGGGCACAGATACGCAGTATTTT. J is TRBJ2-3 and V is TRBV6-6; 7 bases map to TRBD2. CDR3 size: 14 residues. The V and J ends lost 2 bases and 1 base, in that order; junction bases with no gene match: 0. From germline, CDR1 is MNHNY and CDR2 SVGAGI (reference sequence).